This T cell receptor (beta chain) comes out of a study of T-cell memory formation after mild COVID-19. Across the study: For the most part, TCR clusters were specific to one donor.

TCRdb processed the 5' RACE reads anew with MiXCR; each CDR3 protein has one entry. Of about 350,000 distinct CDR3 sequences in the sample, approximately 13% were seen once. This CDR3 region has 15 residues. The germline V gene has CDR1 LGHNA and CDR2 YNFKEQ. Trimming took off 1 base at V and 0 bases at J, with 10 bases between the two ends. The chain combines TRBV4-2 with TRBJ2-7, with a possible D match to TRBD1 (5 bases). This clonotype was obtained from a young man who had mild COVID-19 (a few samples of this study predate the infection). Cell type and time point are not known. Sequences were obtained from PBMCs or a T cell subset sorted from them (not recorded which). The CDR3 nucleotides are TGTGCCAGCAGCCAAGGGGGCACTCTCTCCTACGAGCAGTACTTC. This encodes CASSQGGTLSYEQYF.